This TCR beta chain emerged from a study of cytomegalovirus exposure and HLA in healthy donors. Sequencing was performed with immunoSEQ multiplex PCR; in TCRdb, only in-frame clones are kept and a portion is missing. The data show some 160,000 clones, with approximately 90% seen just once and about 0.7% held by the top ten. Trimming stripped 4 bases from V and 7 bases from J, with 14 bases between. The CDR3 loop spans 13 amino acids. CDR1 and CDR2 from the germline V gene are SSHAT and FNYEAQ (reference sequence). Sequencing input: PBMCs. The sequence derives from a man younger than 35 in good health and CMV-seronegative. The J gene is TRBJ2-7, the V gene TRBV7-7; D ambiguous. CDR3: CASSSTEYGEQYF. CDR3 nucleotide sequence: TGTGCCAGCAGCTCGACTGAGTACGGGGAGCAGTACTTC.